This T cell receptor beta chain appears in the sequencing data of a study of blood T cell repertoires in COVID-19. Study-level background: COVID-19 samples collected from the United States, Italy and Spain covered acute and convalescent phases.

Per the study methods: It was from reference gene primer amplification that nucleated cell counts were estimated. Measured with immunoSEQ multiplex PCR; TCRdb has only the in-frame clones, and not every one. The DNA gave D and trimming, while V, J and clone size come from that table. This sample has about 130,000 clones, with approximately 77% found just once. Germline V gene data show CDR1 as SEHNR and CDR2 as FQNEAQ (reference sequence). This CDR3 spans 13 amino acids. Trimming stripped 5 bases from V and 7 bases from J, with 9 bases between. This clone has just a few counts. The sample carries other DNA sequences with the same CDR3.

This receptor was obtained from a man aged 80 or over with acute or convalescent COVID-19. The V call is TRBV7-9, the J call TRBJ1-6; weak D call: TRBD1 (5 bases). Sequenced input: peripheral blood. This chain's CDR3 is CASSPSGNSPLHF. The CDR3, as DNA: TGTGCCAGCAGCCCGTCAGGGAATTCACCCCTCCACTTT.